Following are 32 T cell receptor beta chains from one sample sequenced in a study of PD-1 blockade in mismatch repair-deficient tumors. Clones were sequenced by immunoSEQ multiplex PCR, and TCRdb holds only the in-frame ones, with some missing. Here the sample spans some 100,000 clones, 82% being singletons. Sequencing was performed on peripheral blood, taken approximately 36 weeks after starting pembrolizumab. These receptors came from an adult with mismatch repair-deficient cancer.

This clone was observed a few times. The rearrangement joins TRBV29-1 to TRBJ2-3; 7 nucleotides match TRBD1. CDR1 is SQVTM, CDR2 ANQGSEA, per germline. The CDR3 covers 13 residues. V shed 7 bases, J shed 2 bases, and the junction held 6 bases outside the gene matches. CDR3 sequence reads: CSGRDSNTDTQYF. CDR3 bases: TGCAGCGGTCGGGACAGTAACACAGATACGCAGTATTTT.

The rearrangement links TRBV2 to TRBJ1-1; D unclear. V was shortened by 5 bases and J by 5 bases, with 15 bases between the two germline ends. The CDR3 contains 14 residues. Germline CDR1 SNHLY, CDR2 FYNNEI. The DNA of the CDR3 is TGTGCCAGCAGTAGAGGACCCCACTCAACTGAAGCTTTCTTT. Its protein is CASSRGPHSTEAFF.

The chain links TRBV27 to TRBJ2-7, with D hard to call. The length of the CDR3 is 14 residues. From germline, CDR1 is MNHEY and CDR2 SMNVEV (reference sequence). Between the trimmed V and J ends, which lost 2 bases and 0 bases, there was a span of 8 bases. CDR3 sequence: CASSLSFGSYEQYF. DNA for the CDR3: TGTGCCAGCAGTTTAAGCTTCGGCTCCTACGAGCAGTACTTC.

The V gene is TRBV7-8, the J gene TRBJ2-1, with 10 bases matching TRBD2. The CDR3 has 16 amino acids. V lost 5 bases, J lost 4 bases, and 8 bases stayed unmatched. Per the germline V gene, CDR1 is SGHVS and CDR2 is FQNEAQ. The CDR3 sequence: CASSPWGLANYNEQFF. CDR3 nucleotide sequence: TGTGCCAGCAGCCCATGGGGACTAGCGAATTACAATGAGCAGTTCTTC.

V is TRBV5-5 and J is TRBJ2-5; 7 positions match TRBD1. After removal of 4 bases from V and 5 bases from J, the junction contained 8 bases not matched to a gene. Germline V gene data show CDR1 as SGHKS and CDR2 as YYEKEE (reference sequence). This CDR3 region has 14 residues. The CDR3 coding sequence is TGTGCCAGCAGCCCGGACAGGTTGAGGGAGACCCAGTACTTC. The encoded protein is CASSPDRLRETQYF.

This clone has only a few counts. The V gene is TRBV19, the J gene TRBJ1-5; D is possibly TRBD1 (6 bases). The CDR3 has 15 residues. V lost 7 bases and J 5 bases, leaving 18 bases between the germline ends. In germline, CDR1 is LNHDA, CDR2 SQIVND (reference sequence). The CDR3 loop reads CASKGGASMDQPQHF. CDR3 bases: TGTGCCAGTAAGGGGGGGGCTAGTATGGATCAGCCCCAGCATTTT.

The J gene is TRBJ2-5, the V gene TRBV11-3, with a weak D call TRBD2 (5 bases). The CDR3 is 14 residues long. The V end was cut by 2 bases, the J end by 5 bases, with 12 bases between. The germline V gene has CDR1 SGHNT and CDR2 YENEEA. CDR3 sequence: CASSLSTREETQYF. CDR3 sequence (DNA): TGTGCCAGCAGCTTAAGTACGAGGGAGGAGACCCAGTACTTC.

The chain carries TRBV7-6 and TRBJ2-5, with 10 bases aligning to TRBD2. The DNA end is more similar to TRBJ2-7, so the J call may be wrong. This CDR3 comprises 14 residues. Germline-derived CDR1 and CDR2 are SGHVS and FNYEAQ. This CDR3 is CASSFGTSAYEQYF. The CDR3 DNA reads TGTGCCAGCAGCTTCGGGACTAGCGCCTACGAGCAGTACTTC.

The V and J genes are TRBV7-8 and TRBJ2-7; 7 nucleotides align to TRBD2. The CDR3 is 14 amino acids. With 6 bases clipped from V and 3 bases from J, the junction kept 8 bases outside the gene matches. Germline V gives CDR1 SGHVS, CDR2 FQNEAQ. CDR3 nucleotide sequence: TGTGCCAGCAGGGAACGGGGAGGGAACTACGAGCAGTACTTC. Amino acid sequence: CASRERGGNYEQYF.

The DNA of the CDR3 is TGTGCCATCAGTGAGTCCTTTTGGGACATGAACACTGAAGCTTTCTTT. Protein: CAISESFWDMNTEAFF. J is TRBJ1-1 and V is TRBV10-3, with D perhaps TRBD1 (6 bases). The CDR3 is 16 residues long. Trimming removed 0 bases at V and 0 bases at J, with 11 bases between. Germline CDR1 ENHRY, CDR2 SYGVKD.

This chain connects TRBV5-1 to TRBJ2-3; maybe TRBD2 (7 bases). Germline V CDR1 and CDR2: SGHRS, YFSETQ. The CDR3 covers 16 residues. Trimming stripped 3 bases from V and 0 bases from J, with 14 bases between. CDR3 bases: TGCGCCAGCAGCTCCTGGGGGCGGGAGAGCACAGATACGCAGTATTTT. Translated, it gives CASSSWGRESTDTQYF.

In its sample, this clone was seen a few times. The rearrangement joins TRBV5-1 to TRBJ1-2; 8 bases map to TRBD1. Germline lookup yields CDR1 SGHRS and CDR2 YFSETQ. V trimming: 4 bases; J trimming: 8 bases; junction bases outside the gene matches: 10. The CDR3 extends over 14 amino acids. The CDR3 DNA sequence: TGCGCCAGCAGCAAGGGACAGGAAGGGTTCGGCTACACCTTC. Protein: CASSKGQEGFGYTF.

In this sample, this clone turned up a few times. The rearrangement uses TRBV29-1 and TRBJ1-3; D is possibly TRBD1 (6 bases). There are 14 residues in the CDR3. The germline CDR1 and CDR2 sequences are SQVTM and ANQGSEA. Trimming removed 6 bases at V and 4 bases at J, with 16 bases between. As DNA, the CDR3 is TGCAGCGTATCACCCGGGGGCCCCGGAAACACCATATATTTT. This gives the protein CSVSPGGPGNTIYF.

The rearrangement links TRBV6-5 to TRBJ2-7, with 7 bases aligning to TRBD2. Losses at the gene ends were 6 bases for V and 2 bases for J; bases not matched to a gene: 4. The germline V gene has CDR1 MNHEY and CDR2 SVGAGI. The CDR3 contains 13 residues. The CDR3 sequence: CASRLGLAYEQYF. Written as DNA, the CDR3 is TGTGCCAGCAGACTAGGACTAGCCTACGAGCAGTACTTC.

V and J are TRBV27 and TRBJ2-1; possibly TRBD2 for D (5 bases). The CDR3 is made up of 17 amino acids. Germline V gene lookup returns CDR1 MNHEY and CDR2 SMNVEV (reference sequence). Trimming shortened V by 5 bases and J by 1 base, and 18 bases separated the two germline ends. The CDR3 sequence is CASSPERLPVSYNEQFF. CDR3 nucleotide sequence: TGTGCCAGCAGTCCTGAACGACTACCTGTGTCCTACAATGAGCAGTTCTTC.

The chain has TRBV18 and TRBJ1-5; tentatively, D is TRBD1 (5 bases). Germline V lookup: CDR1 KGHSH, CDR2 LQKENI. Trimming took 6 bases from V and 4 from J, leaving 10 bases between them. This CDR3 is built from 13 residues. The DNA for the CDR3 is TGTGCCAGCTCGGGGGAGCCAAATCAGCCCCAGCATTTT. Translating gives CASSGEPNQPQHF.

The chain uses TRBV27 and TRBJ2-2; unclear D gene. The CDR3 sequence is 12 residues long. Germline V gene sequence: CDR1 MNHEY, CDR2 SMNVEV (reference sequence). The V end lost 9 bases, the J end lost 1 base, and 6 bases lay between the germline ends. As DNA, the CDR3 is TGTGCCAGAAGCGAGAACACCGGGGAGCTGTTTTTT. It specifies CARSENTGELFF.

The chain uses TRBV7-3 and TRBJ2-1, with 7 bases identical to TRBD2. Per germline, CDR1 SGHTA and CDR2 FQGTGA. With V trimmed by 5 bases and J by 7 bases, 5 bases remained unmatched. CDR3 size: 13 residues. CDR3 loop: CASSPGGLNEQFF. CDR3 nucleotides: TGTGCCAGCAGCCCGGGAGGCTTGAATGAGCAGTTCTTC. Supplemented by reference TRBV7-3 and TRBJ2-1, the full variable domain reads GAGVSQTPSNKVTEKGKYVELRCDPISGHTALYWYRQSLGQGPEFLIYFQGTGAADDSGLPNDRFFAVRPEGSVSTLKIQRTERGDSAVYLCASSPGGLNEQFFGPGTRLTVL.

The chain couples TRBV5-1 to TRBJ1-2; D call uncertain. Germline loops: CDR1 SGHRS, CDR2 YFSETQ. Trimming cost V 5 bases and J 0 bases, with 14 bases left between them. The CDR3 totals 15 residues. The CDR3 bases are TGCGCCAGCAGAGTGACACCGTCAGCTAACTATGGCTACACCTTC. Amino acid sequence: CASRVTPSANYGYTF.

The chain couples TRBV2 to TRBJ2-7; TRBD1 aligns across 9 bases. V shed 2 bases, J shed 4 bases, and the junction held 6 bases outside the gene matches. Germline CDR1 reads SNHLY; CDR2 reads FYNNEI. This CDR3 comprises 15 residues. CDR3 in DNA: TGTGCCAGCAGTGAACGCCCGGGACAGGGATACGAGCAGTACTTC. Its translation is CASSERPGQGYEQYF.

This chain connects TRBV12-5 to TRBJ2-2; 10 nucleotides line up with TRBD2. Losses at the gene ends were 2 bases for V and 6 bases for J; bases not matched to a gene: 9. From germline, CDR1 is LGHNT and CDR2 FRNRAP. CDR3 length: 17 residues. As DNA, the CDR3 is TGTGCTAGTGGTTTGCTGCTAGCGGGAGTTGTGGCCGGGGAGCTGTTTTTT. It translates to CASGLLLAGVVAGELFF.

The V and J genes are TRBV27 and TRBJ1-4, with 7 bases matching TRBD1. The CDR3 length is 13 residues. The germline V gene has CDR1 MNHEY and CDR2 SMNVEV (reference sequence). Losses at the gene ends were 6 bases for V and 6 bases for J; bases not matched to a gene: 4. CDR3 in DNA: TGTGCCAGCAGGCGAACAGGGGATGAAAAACTGTTTTTT. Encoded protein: CASRRTGDEKLFF.

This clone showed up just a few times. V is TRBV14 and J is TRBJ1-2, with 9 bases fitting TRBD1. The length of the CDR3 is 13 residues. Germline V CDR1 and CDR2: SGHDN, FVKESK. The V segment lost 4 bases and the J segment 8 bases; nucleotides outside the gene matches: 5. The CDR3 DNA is TGTGCCAGCAGCCTTGGGACAGGGATAGGCTACACCTTC. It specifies CASSLGTGIGYTF.

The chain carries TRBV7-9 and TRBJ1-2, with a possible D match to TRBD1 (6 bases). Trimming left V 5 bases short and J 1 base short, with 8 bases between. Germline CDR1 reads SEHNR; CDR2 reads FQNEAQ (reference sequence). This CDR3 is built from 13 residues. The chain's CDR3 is CASSPDSNYGYTF. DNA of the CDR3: TGTGCCAGCAGCCCGGACAGTAACTATGGCTACACCTTC.

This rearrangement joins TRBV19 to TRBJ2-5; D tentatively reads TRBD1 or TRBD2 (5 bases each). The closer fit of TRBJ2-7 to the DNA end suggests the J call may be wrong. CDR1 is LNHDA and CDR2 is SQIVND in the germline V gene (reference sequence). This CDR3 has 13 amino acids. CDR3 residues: CASSAAGGYEQYF. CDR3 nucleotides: TGTGCCAGTAGTGCAGCTGGGGGCTACGAGCAGTACTTC.

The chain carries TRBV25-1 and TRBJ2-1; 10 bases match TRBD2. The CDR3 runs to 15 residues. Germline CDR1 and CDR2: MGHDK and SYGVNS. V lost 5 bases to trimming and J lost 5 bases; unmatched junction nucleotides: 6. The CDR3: CASSRTSGDDNEQFF. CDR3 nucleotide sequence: TGTGCCAGCAGTCGTACTAGCGGGGACGACAATGAGCAGTTCTTC. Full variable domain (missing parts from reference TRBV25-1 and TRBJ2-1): EADIYQTPRYLVIGTGKKITLECSQTMGHDKMYWYQQDPGMELHLIHYSYGVNSTEKGDLSSESTVSRIRTEHFPLTLESARPSHTSQYLCASSRTSGDDNEQFFGPGTRLTVL.

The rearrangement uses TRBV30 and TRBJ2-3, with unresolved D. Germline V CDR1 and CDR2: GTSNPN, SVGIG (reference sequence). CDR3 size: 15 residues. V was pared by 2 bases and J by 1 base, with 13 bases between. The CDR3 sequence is CAWSLKTSRTDTQYF. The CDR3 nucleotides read TGTGCCTGGAGTCTAAAGACAAGCCGCACAGATACGCAGTATTTT.

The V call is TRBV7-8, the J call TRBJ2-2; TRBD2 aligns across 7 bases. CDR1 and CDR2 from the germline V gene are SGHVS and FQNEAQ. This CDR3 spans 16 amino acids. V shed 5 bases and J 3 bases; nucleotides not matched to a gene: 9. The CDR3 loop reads CASSEVGSGYTGELFF. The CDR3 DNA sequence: TGTGCCAGCAGCGAGGTTGGTAGCGGGTACACCGGGGAGCTGTTTTTT.

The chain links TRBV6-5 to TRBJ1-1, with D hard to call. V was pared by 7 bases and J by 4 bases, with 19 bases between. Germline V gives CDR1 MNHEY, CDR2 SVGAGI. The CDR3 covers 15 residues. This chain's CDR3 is CASNSEGGFGTEAFF. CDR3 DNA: TGTGCCAGCAACAGCGAAGGAGGGTTCGGCACTGAAGCTTTCTTT.

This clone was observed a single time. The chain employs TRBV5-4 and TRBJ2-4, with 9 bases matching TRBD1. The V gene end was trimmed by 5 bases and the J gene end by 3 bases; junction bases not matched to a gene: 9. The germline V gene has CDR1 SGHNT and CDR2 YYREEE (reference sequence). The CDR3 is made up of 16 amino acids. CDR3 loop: CASSSGQGRHKNIQYF. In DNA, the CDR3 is TGTGCCAGCAGTTCTGGACAGGGGAGACACAAAAACATTCAGTACTTC. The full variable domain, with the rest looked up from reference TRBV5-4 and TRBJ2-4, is ETGVTQSPTHLIKTRGQQVTLRCSSQSGHNTVSWYQQALGQGPQFIFQYYREEENGRGNFPPRFSGLQFPNYSSELNVNALELDDSALYLCASSSGQGRHKNIQYFGAGTRLSVL.

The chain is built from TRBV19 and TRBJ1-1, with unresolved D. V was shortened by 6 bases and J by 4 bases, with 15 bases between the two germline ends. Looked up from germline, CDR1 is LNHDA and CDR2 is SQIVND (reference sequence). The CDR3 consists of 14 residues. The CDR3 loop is CASSLNEEGTEAFF. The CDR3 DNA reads TGTGCCAGTAGCCTAAACGAGGAGGGCACTGAAGCTTTCTTT.

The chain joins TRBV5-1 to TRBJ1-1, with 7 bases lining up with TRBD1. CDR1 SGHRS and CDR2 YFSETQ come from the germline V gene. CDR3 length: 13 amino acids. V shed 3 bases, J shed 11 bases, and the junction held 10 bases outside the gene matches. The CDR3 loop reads CASSSTQGGPAFF. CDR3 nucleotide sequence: TGCGCCAGCAGCTCGACCCAAGGGGGCCCGGCTTTCTTT.